This record covers a single T cell receptor beta chain. Its antigen is currently unknown. This sample was taken from a study of vaccination effects on CD4 cells after COVID-19. The germline V and J ends were trimmed by 0 bases and 5 bases, with 16 bases remaining between them. This CDR3 is built from 16 residues. Germline CDR1 and CDR2: SGHVS and FQNEAQ. The study, taken as a whole, reports: Mainly new vaccine-induced clones made up the post-vaccine spike-reactive clones in convalescents.

ViraFEST used viral peptide pools to expand antigen-specific CD4+ T cells before sequencing. The authors isolated CD4+ T cells after 9 to 10 days of culture. According to PCR results, the person was infected with SARS-CoV-2 between March and December 2020. On day 3 and again on day 7, half the medium was replaced with IL-2 medium. Sequencing used immunoSEQ multiplex PCR; TCRdb keeps in-frame clones, though not all of them. In the table there are more than 35,000 clones, around 72% of which are singletons. The sequence came from a human donor who had a prior SARS-CoV-2 infection. The chain joins TRBV7-8 to TRBJ1-2; no clear D gene. The sequencing here drew on CD4+ T cells from PBMCs cultured with HCoV-NL63 spike peptides, taken before COVID-19 vaccination. The CDR3 coding sequence is TGTGCCAGCAGCTTAGCGCTCAATCTAGGGTTTTATGGCTACACCTTC. Its protein is CASSLALNLGFYGYTF.